This T cell receptor (beta chain) stems from a study of CD4 and CD8 cells across lung adenocarcinoma regions. Localized lung adenocarcinoma, a non-small cell lung cancer, affected the donors. The germline gives CDR1 SGHAT, CDR2 FQDESV (reference sequence). The CDR3 contains 14 residues. The V end was cut by 4 bases, the J end by 1 base, with 8 bases between. One entry per CDR3 protein results from TCRdb running MiXCR on the PCR reads. The data contain fewer than 30,000 distinct CDR3 sequences, about 50% of them singletons. Sequenced input: CD8+ T cells from the center of a lung tumor. This clonotype was sampled from a male donor with lung adenocarcinoma. The CD4 and CD8 labels of this study may be unreliable. V is TRBV11-1 and J is TRBJ2-1, with D unresolved. CDR3 amino acids: CASSSSASYNEQFF. The CDR3 DNA reads as TGTGCCAGCAGCTCTTCGGCGTCCTACAATGAGCAGTTCTTC.